These 21 T cell receptor beta chains came from one sample sequenced in a study of blood T cell repertoires in COVID-19. Assay used: immunoSEQ multiplex PCR; TCRdb lists only in-frame clones, some missing. The table records 150,000 to 200,000 clones, approximately 84% of them present only once. Sequencing used peripheral blood. The receptors were gathered from a woman older than 75 with acute or convalescent COVID-19.

The chain links TRBV7-2 to TRBJ1-2, with D tentatively TRBD1 (6 bases). Per germline, CDR1 SGHTA and CDR2 FQGNSA. This CDR3 is 15 amino acids long. Trimming removed 5 bases from V and 4 bases from J, with 17 bases in between. CDR3 bases: TGTGCCAGCAGCGACCGCCAGGGGTTACTCTATGGCTACACCTTC. This gives the protein CASSDRQGLLYGYTF.

CDR3 coding DNA: TGTGCCAGCAGCCCCTCTGCGAGCACAGATACGCAGTATTTT. As protein: CASSPSASTDTQYF. V usage is TRBV9 and J usage is TRBJ2-3; D not certain. The CDR3 contains 14 residues. In germline, CDR1 is SGDLS, CDR2 YYNGEE. V was trimmed by 4 bases and J by 0 bases, leaving 9 bases between them.

The chain joins TRBV19 to TRBJ1-4; maybe TRBD1 (6 bases). Per germline, CDR1 LNHDA and CDR2 SQIVND (reference sequence). Trimming cost V 8 bases and J 7 bases, with 14 bases left between them. This CDR3 is built from 13 residues. CDR3 amino acids: CASSRGFGEKLFF. The CDR3 DNA reads as TGTGCCAGTTCTAGGGGGTTCGGTGAAAAACTGTTTTTT.

The rearrangement links TRBV5-1 to TRBJ2-1, with a possible D match to TRBD1 (7 bases). The germline CDR1 and CDR2 sequences are SGHRS and YFSETQ. The CDR3 consists of 17 residues. Trimming cost V 4 bases and J 0 bases, with 17 bases left between them. The CDR3 here is CASSGGAGGSSYNEQFF. The CDR3 DNA sequence: TGCGCCAGCAGCGGCGGGGCAGGGGGTAGCTCCTACAATGAGCAGTTCTTC. Looking up the rest from reference TRBV5-1 and TRBJ2-1 gives the full variable domain: KAGVTQTPRYLIKTRGQQVTLSCSPISGHRSVSWYQQTPGQGLQFLFEYFSETQRNKGNFPGRFSGRQFSNSRSEMNVSTLELGDSALYLCASSGGAGGSSYNEQFFGPGTRLTVL.

This clone was counted a few times. V is TRBV19 and J is TRBJ1-6; 9 bases are a match to TRBD1. J gave up 10 bases and V 4 bases, and 8 bases lay outside the gene matches. Germline V gene data show CDR1 as LNHDA and CDR2 as SQIVND (reference sequence). This CDR3 contains 15 residues. In DNA, the CDR3 is TGTGCCAGTAGTACCTCCGGGACAGGGCAGTCACCCCTCCACTTT. It is translated as CASSTSGTGQSPLHF.

V usage is TRBV9 and J usage is TRBJ2-1; D not certain. Germline V gene sequence: CDR1 SGDLS, CDR2 YYNGEE. Between the trimmed V and J ends, which lost 0 bases and 8 bases, there was a span of 6 bases. The CDR3 sequence is 12 residues long. CDR3: CASSVDPDEQFF. CDR3 DNA sequence: TGTGCCAGCAGCGTAGACCCGGATGAGCAGTTCTTC. Full variable domain (outside the CDR3, taken from reference TRBV9 and TRBJ2-1): DSGVTQTPKHLITATGQRVTLRCSPRSGDLSVYWYQQSLDQGLQFLIQYYNGEERAKGNILERFSAQQFPDLHSELNLSSLELGDSALYFCASSVDPDEQFFGPGTRLTVL.

The genes are TRBV25-1 and TRBJ2-5; 9 nucleotides match TRBD1. V lost 3 bases to trimming and J lost 4 bases; unmatched junction nucleotides: 15. The CDR3 contains 18 residues. Germline lookup yields CDR1 MGHDK and CDR2 SYGVNS. CDR3 in amino acids: CASSEPFGQGFNSETQYF. The DNA for the CDR3 is TGTGCCAGCAGTGAGCCGTTCGGACAGGGGTTTAATTCAGAGACCCAGTACTTC.

This clone was detected only once. The chain couples TRBV7-2 to TRBJ2-3; 12 bases match TRBD1. V trimming: 5 bases; J trimming: 4 bases; junction bases outside the gene matches: 4. The CDR3 is 15 residues long. Germline loops: CDR1 SGHTA, CDR2 FQGNSA. CDR3 DNA sequence: TGTGCCAGCAGCAACCGGGACAGGGGGCCAGATACGCAGTATTTT. This encodes CASSNRDRGPDTQYF. Full variable domain (rest looked up from reference TRBV7-2 and TRBJ2-3): GAGVSQSPSNKVTEKGKDVELRCDPISGHTALYWYRQSLGQGLEFLIYFQGNSAPDKSGLPSDRFSAERTGGSVSTLTIQRTQQEDSAVYLCASSNRDRGPDTQYFGPGTRLTVL.

V gene TRBV15 combines with J gene TRBJ2-5; D ambiguous. The V and J ends lost 1 base and 5 bases respectively, with 14 bases between them. Germline CDR1 reads LNHNV; CDR2 reads YYDKDF (reference sequence). CDR3 size: 15 residues. The DNA of the CDR3 is TGTGCCACCAGCAGAGGAGGAAGCGTGTACGAGACCCAGTACTTC. Protein sequence: CATSRGGSVYETQYF.

This chain joins TRBV9 and TRBJ1-2, with D perhaps matching TRBD1 (6 bases). The CDR3 runs 12 residues. Trimming stripped 7 bases from V and 2 bases from J, with 9 bases between. Germline CDR1 and CDR2: SGDLS and YYNGEE. The CDR3 protein is CASGDINYGYTF. The CDR3, as DNA: TGTGCCAGCGGGGACATAAACTATGGCTACACCTTC.

V and J are TRBV12-3 or TRBV12-4 and TRBJ2-1; D is undetermined. This CDR3 has 12 residues. Deletions cut 6 bases from V and 6 bases from J, with 9 bases between. The CDR3 protein is CASSLRRNEQFF. CDR3 DNA sequence: TGTGCCAGCAGCCTACGCCGCAATGAGCAGTTCTTC.

CDR3 in DNA: TGCGCCAGCAGCTTGGATCAGGGGCCCTATGGCTACACCTTC. Its protein is CASSLDQGPYGYTF. This chain uses TRBV5-1 with TRBJ1-2, with D perhaps matching TRBD1 (6 bases). Germline V lookup: CDR1 SGHRS, CDR2 YFSETQ. This CDR3 region has 14 residues. Trimming cost V 0 bases and J 4 bases, with 10 bases left between them.

This rearrangement joins TRBV6-2 or TRBV6-3 to TRBJ2-1, with a weak D call TRBD2 (6 bases). V lost 6 bases to trimming and J lost 6 bases, with 18 bases between them. The CDR3 length is 15 residues. Germline V lookup: CDR1 MNHEY, CDR2 SVGEGT. CDR3 nucleotide sequence: TGTGCCAGCAGCCACGATCCGGGACTTCTCAATGAGCAGTTCTTC. As protein: CASSHDPGLLNEQFF.

The chain links TRBV3-1 (or the pseudogene TRBV3-2) to TRBJ1-6; unclear D gene. The ends were cut back, 4 bases at V and 0 bases at J, with 16 bases in the middle. Germline lookup yields CDR1 LGHDT and CDR2 YNNKEL (reference sequence). The CDR3 is 18 amino acids. Here the CDR3 reads CASSLSGLLSSYNSPLHF. The CDR3 nucleotides are TGTGCCAGCAGCCTATCGGGTCTTCTTAGCTCCTATAATTCACCCCTCCACTTT.

V usage is TRBV28 and J usage is TRBJ1-2; a possible D gene is TRBD1 (5 bases). Germline CDR1 is MDHEN and CDR2 is SYDVKM. Trimming stripped 3 bases from V and 5 bases from J, with 7 bases between. The CDR3 contains 12 residues. CDR3 amino acids: CASSLKGYGYTF. DNA of the CDR3: TGTGCCAGCAGTTTGAAGGGGTATGGCTACACCTTC.

The chain has TRBV30 and TRBJ2-1, with D tentatively TRBD2 (5 bases). The germline gives CDR1 GTSNPN, CDR2 SVGIG (reference sequence). Trimming took off 4 bases at V and 0 bases at J, with 16 bases between the two ends. The CDR3 is 16 amino acids. The chain's CDR3 is CAWTPLQRSSYNEQFF. CDR3 in DNA: TGTGCCTGGACCCCTCTACAGCGGAGCTCCTACAATGAGCAGTTCTTC.

The V and J genes are TRBV5-1 and TRBJ1-2; D is perhaps TRBD1 (6 bases). There are 13 residues in the CDR3. Per germline, CDR1 SGHRS and CDR2 YFSETQ. The germline V and J ends were trimmed by 4 bases and 8 bases, with 15 bases remaining between them. Here the CDR3 DNA reads TGCGCCAGCAGCATGACAGGAATGTTGGGCTACACCTTC. This translates into CASSMTGMLGYTF.

The gene calls are TRBV6-1 and TRBJ2-5, with D maybe TRBD2 (5 bases). The CDR3 runs 16 residues. V was shortened by 4 bases and J by 1 base, with 16 bases between the two germline ends. Germline CDR1 and CDR2: MNHNS and SASEGT. CDR3 DNA sequence: TGTGCCAGCAGTGCCGGGGAGTACACCCTCCAAGAGACCCAGTACTTC. Protein: CASSAGEYTLQETQYF.

The J gene is TRBJ2-1, the V gene TRBV27; 14 bases match TRBD2. Looked up from germline, CDR1 is MNHEY and CDR2 is SMNVEV (reference sequence). This CDR3 has 19 residues. The trim removed 4 bases at V and 9 bases at J, leaving 17 bases unmatched. The CDR3 region is CASSSFSHPGLAGGVEQFF. The CDR3 nucleotides read TGTGCCAGCAGTTCCTTCTCTCATCCTGGACTAGCGGGAGGAGTTGAGCAGTTCTTC.

In this sample, this clone turned up a few times. V and J are TRBV9 and TRBJ1-2; a weak D match, TRBD1 (6 bases). CDR3 size: 14 residues. Germline V gene data show CDR1 as SGDLS and CDR2 as YYNGEE. Trimming left V 3 bases short and J 7 bases short, with 16 bases between. The CDR3 nucleotides are TGTGCCAGCAGCGATTCAACAGGGTTGCGTGGCTACACCTTC. This codes for CASSDSTGLRGYTF.

This clone was observed a few times. This chain links TRBV7-6 with TRBJ2-7, with 8 bases aligning to TRBD2. The length of the CDR3 is 16 residues. Germline CDR1 is SGHVS and CDR2 is FNYEAQ. Unmatched junction bases numbered 10, after V lost 1 base and J lost 5 bases. The CDR3 bases are TGTGCCAGCAGCTTAGTATACAGCGGGAGAAAGGACGAGCAGTACTTC. Protein: CASSLVYSGRKDEQYF.